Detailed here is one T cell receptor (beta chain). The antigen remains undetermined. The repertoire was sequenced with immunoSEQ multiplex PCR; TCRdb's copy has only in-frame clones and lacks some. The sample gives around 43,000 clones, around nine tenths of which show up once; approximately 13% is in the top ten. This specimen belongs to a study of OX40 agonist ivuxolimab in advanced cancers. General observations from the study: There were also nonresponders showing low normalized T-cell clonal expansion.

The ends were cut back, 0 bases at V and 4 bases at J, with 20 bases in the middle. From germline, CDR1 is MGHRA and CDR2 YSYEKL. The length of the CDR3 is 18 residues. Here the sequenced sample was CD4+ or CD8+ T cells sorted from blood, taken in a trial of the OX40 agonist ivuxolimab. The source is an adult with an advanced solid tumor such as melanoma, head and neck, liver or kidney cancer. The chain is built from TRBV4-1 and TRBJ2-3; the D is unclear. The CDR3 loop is CASSQDSTGYPSADTQYF. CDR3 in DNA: TGCGCCAGCAGCCAAGATAGTACCGGGTATCCAAGCGCAGATACGCAGTATTTT.